Described below is a single T cell receptor (beta chain) sequence and its context. Its antigen is unknown. TCRdb fed the multiplex PCR reads into MiXCR, producing one record per CDR3 protein. This table has 85,000 to 130,000 distinct CDR3 sequences, less than 40% appearing once. CDR1 is SEHNR and CDR2 is FQNEAQ in the germline V gene (reference sequence). Between the trimmed V and J ends, which lost 5 bases and 2 bases, there was a span of 13 bases. The CDR3 consists of 14 residues. Breast cancer patients provided tissue from their axillary draining lymph nodes. These data originate in a study of breast tumors, draining lymph nodes, adjacent tissues. Regarding the study as a whole: Tumor and nontumor repertoires were significantly more similar in luminal-like than in basal-like breast cancer.

Sequenced input: axillary lymph node tissue. The chain has TRBV7-9 and TRBJ2-7; D call uncertain. This clonotype originated in a female donor with breast cancer. Some clones in this sample may be carry-over from other donors' samples. This CDR3 is CASSMESLAYEQYF. In nucleotides, the CDR3 is TGTGCCAGCAGCATGGAGTCATTAGCCTACGAGCAGTACTTC.